This T cell receptor beta chain was captured in a study of T cells after yellow fever vaccination (dated by TCRdb to between 2019 and 2020). For the study in its entirety: The SMART-Seq v4 Ultra Low Input RNA kit was used to prepare libraries from fractions with low cell numbers. Two healthy male donors, one aged 18 to 30 and one aged 30 to 40 years, were included in the cohort. Blood samples were taken at several timepoints before and after primary and secondary immunization, and bulk PBMC replicates and cell subsets were isolated. Bulk TCR alpha and beta repertoires were sequenced longitudinally to track T-cell clones before and after primary and booster YFV17D yellow fever vaccination.

On this clonotype itself: Its antigen specificity is not known. No base-level quality is on record; no much larger clone is a single base apart.

From the cysteine through the phenylalanine, the CDR3 covers 15 amino acids. The DNA shown is the 45-base CDR3, in frame from base 1. CDR1 and CDR2 were assigned from the germline V gene (reference sequence) as DFQATT and SNEGSKA. Trimmed from V: 3 bases; trimmed from J: 7 bases; junction bases lacking a gene match: 11. The sequencing machine was an Illumina NovaSeq 6000. TCR cDNA was synthesized by 5'RACE template switching, through which a universal primer site and unique molecular identifiers were introduced. Priming for cDNA synthesis came from both the TCR alpha and TCR beta constant segments. Library amplification used two PCR steps, and the second PCR step added sample barcodes and sequencing adapters. Sequencing of libraries was performed on Illumina HiSeq 2500 (2x100 bp) or NovaSeq (2x150 bp). The paper's data handling went like this. Demultiplexing of reads and collapsing into UMI consensus sequences were performed with MIGEC, and V(D)J alignment was carried out with MiXCR. Vaccine-responding clonotypes were defined with edgeR using replicate PBMC samples, requiring FDR below 0.01 and a log2 fold change above 5 up to day 15. Each bulk clonotype was labeled CD4 or CD8 based on which sequenced repertoire, CD4 or CD8, contained the clonotype at higher abundance. The public reads were run again by TCRdb, first through fastp at Q25 and then through MiXCR, and only productive beta chains were kept. Identical CDR3 protein sequences are pooled into one entry, listed with their most common genes and DNA. These V and J calls derive from TCRdb rather than the authors' analysis. Recorded for this sample are some 320,000 distinct CDR3 sequences; about 10% of them occurred a single time. Jointly, the top ten make up approximately 3.3% of the sample.

Taken with the paper, the label for treatment or condition translates to: live attenuated yellow fever vaccine strain. PBMCs were isolated from peripheral blood using a standard Ficoll-Paque protocol. CD4 and CD8 T-cell fractions were isolated with Dynabeads CD4 and CD8 positive selection kits. TriZol was used to extract RNA from bulk PBMCs, CD4 and CD8 fractions, and dextramer-positive and dextramer-negative fractions. General findings and caveats noted by the study authors: Compared with the primary T-cell response, the secondary T-cell response was weaker but faster, peaking on day 5 rather than day 15. Because only a couple of donors were included in the study, the extent to which the findings can be generalized is limited. Most clones expanded after primary vaccination (around 96% of CD4 and around 88% of CD8) were re-detected after the booster, suggesting that broad memory maintenance occurred. Computational filtering was required because FACS-sorted repertoires could contain abundant contaminating clonotypes from the bulk population. A small share of clonotypes occurred in both CD4 and CD8 compartments, likely arising from convergent recombination.

Here the chain combines TRBV20-1 and TRBJ2-2; TRBD1 fits 7 bases in the junction. The source of this sequence is a young man who received the YFV17D yellow fever vaccine. The sequenced sample was CD4+ T cells sorted from PBMCs, obtained 45 days after the yellow fever booster vaccination. The sequence in DNA is TGCAGTGCTAGGCGCCCAGGGGGACGCGACGGGGAGCTGTTTTTT. It codes for CSARRPGGRDGELFF.